The 22 T cell receptor beta chains reported below all come from one sample, sequenced in a study of OX40 agonist ivuxolimab in advanced cancers. Assay used: immunoSEQ multiplex PCR; TCRdb lists only in-frame clones, some missing. The sample yields about 58,000 clones, approximately 88% seen once. The sample was CD4+ or CD8+ T cells sorted from blood, taken in a trial of the OX40 agonist ivuxolimab. The receptors come from an adult with an advanced solid tumor such as melanoma, head and neck, liver or kidney cancer.

This clone was counted once. This chain uses TRBV11-3 with TRBJ2-1; D may be TRBD1 (5 bases). Per germline, CDR1 SGHNT and CDR2 YENEEA. Trimming took 2 bases from V and 7 from J, leaving 9 bases between them. The length of the CDR3 is 13 residues. CDR3 region: CASSLNQGNEQFF. DNA for the CDR3: TGTGCCAGCAGCTTAAACCAGGGTAATGAGCAGTTCTTC.

The chain is built from TRBV18 and TRBJ2-2, with TRBD1 identical over 8 bases. V was pared by 3 bases and J by 10 bases, with 10 bases of the junction left unmatched. Per germline, CDR1 KGHSH and CDR2 LQKENI. The CDR3 length is 15 residues. As DNA, the CDR3 is TGTGCCAGCTCACCCCAGTCTTCAGGGGGCGAGGAGCTGTTTTTT. Translation: CASSPQSSGGEELFF.

The CDR3 sequence: CASSLTVLLNYGYTF. CDR3 DNA: TGTGCCAGCAGCCTGACAGTACTGCTTAACTATGGCTACACCTTC. The chain combines TRBV5-5 with TRBJ1-2; TRBD1 is a possible D gene (5 bases). Germline CDR1 is SGHKS and CDR2 is YYEKEE (reference sequence). With 4 bases removed from V and 1 base from J, the gap between germline ends came to 14 bases. The CDR3 has 15 amino acids.

This clone was detected once. The rearrangement joins TRBV6-5 to TRBJ1-1; TRBD1 agrees at 7 bases. The CDR3 length is 14 residues. J lost 3 bases, V lost 7 bases, and 8 bases had no gene match. Germline V gene lookup returns CDR1 MNHEY and CDR2 SVGAGI. The CDR3 loop is CASIRGGQYTEAFF. Here the CDR3 DNA reads TGTGCCAGCATACGGGGGGGACAGTACACTGAAGCTTTCTTT.

Comments on this clone: Sequence at one end of the junction differs from germline and may be a read error. The chain has TRBV7-7 and TRBJ2-5; D is unclear. The germline V gene has CDR1 SSHAT and CDR2 FNYEAQ (reference sequence). This CDR3 is 14 amino acids long. This CDR3 reads CASSLGPSKETQYF. DNA of the CDR3: TGTGCTAGCAGCTTAGGCCCTTCAAAAGAGACCCAGTACTTC. Based on the CDR3 plus reference TRBV7-7 and TRBJ2-5, the full variable domain is GAGVSQSPRYKVTKRGQDVTLRCDPISSHATLYWYQQALGQGPEFLTYFNYEAQPDKSGLPSDRFSAERPEGSISTLTIQRTEQRDSAMYRCASSLGPSKETQYFGPGTRLLVL.

The chain joins TRBV5-4 to TRBJ1-2; D remains unclear. This CDR3 contains 12 residues. V lost 0 bases to trimming and J lost 5 bases, with 5 bases between them. CDR1 is SGHNT and CDR2 is YYREEE in the germline V gene (reference sequence). The CDR3 region has the DNA TGTGCCAGCAGCTTGGAAGGGTATGGCTACACCTTC. Translating gives CASSLEGYGYTF. The full variable domain, rest sourced from reference TRBV5-4 and TRBJ1-2, is ETGVTQSPTHLIKTRGQQVTLRCSSQSGHNTVSWYQQALGQGPQFIFQYYREEENGRGNFPPRFSGLQFPNYSSELNVNALELDDSALYLCASSLEGYGYTFGSGTRLTVV.

The chain recombines TRBV10-3 with TRBJ2-1, with D perhaps matching TRBD2 (6 bases). The CDR3 runs 15 residues. V lost 6 bases and J lost 6, with 18 bases in between. CDR1 and CDR2 (germline): ENHRY, SYGVKD. The CDR3 nucleotides are TGTGCCATCAGCCGACCCCCGGGAGTTGGCAATGAGCAGTTCTTC. This codes for CAISRPPGVGNEQFF.

The chain links TRBV6-6 to TRBJ2-1; D unresolved. Trimming left V 6 bases short and J 3 bases short, with 15 bases between. CDR1 and CDR2 (germline): MNHNY, SVGAGI (reference sequence). The CDR3 has 15 residues. CDR3 DNA: TGTGCCAGCAGCCCTCCCAGTTCTGGCTACAATGAGCAGTTCTTC. Amino acids: CASSPPSSGYNEQFF.

The chain couples TRBV4-1 to TRBJ2-5; 7 positions match TRBD2. CDR3 length equals 16 residues. Unmatched junction bases numbered 10, after V lost 5 bases and J lost 1 base. CDR1 is MGHRA, CDR2 YSYEKL, per germline. CDR3 in amino acids: CASSFSLAEIQETQYF. The CDR3 region has the DNA TGCGCCAGCAGCTTCTCTCTAGCGGAGATCCAAGAGACCCAGTACTTC.

V usage is TRBV11-1 and J usage is TRBJ2-7; D remains ambiguous. Trimming removed 5 bases at V and 0 bases at J, with 5 bases between. The CDR3 is made up of 12 amino acids. CDR1 and CDR2 from the germline V gene are SGHAT and FQDESV (reference sequence). The CDR3 protein is CASSELSYEQYF. CDR3 in DNA: TGTGCCAGCAGCGAACTCTCCTACGAGCAGTACTTC.

The chain joins TRBV2 to TRBJ2-2; D is ambiguous. Per the germline V gene, CDR1 is SNHLY and CDR2 is FYNNEI. The CDR3 is 14 amino acids. Trimming cost V 6 bases and J 0 bases, with 8 bases left between them. Written as DNA, the CDR3 is TGTGCCAGCAGGACTGAATCGAACACCGGGGAGCTGTTTTTT. It encodes CASRTESNTGELFF.

J is TRBJ2-7 and V is TRBV10-3; no clear D gene. The CDR3 spans 14 residues. Germline CDR1 ENHRY, CDR2 SYGVKD. V lost 2 bases and J lost 5, with 13 bases in between. CDR3 amino acids: CAISENSYGNEQYF. The DNA of the CDR3 is TGTGCCATCAGTGAGAACAGCTACGGCAACGAGCAGTACTTC.

This clone was counted a few times. The chain joins TRBV4-3 to TRBJ2-5, with 10 bases that match TRBD2. CDR1 and CDR2 (germline): LGHNA, YSLEER. This CDR3 has 17 residues. V trimming: 4 bases; J trimming: 5 bases; junction bases outside the gene matches: 13. CDR3 sequence reads: CASSPSGAGGPVETQYF. The CDR3 DNA follows: TGCGCCAGCAGCCCCTCCGGAGCGGGAGGGCCCGTGGAGACCCAGTACTTC.

CDR3 coding DNA: TGCGCCAGCAGAAAGCTAGCGGGAGGAACAGAGACCCAGTACTTC. It is translated as CASRKLAGGTETQYF. The V and J genes are TRBV5-1 and TRBJ2-5; 11 bases map to TRBD2. Germline assignment: CDR1 SGHRS and CDR2 YFSETQ. The CDR3 extends over 15 amino acids. The V and J ends lost 5 bases and 4 bases, in that order; junction bases with no gene match: 7.

J is TRBJ2-7 and V is TRBV11-2, with D possibly being TRBD2 (5 bases). The V and J ends lost 0 bases and 4 bases respectively, with 13 bases between them. This CDR3 comprises 15 residues. CDR1 and CDR2 (germline): SGHAT, FQNNGV. CDR3 amino acids: CASSLEGGSRYEQYF. DNA of the CDR3: TGTGCCAGCAGCTTAGAGGGTGGGAGCCGATACGAGCAGTACTTC. Variable domain in full (rest from reference TRBV11-2 and TRBJ2-7): EAGVAQSPRYKIIEKRQSVAFWCNPISGHATLYWYQQILGQGPKLLIQFQNNGVVDDSQLPKDRFSAERLKGVDSTLKIQPAKLEDSAVYLCASSLEGGSRYEQYFGPGTRLTVT.

The chain combines TRBV6-5 with TRBJ1-2, with 9 bases that match TRBD1. Germline V gives CDR1 MNHEY, CDR2 SVGAGI. CDR3 length: 14 residues. The V and J ends lost 5 bases and 3 bases, in that order; junction bases with no gene match: 4. The CDR3 here is CASSRRTGDYGYTF. CDR3 nucleotides: TGTGCCAGCAGTCGAAGGACAGGGGACTATGGCTACACCTTC.

This clone was seen a handful of times. This chain connects TRBV5-8 to TRBJ1-1; 9 bases match TRBD1. The CDR3 extends over 14 amino acids. Germline CDR1 SGHTS, CDR2 YDEGEE. The V segment lost 5 bases and the J segment 2 bases; nucleotides outside the gene matches: 4. CDR3 sequence (DNA): TGTGCCAGCAGGCGGGGACAGGGAAACACTGAAGCTTTCTTT. This gives the protein CASRRGQGNTEAFF.

The chain uses TRBV5-4 and TRBJ1-1; no clear D. This CDR3 has 12 amino acids. V lost 4 bases and J lost 1, with 5 bases in between. Germline CDR1 and CDR2: SGHNT and YYREEE (reference sequence). The CDR3 spells CASSSPNTEAFF. Written as DNA, the CDR3 is TGTGCCAGCAGCAGCCCGAACACTGAAGCTTTCTTT.

DNA for the CDR3: TGCAGCGAAACGACAGGGTGGGAGACCCAGTACTTC. Translation: CSETTGWETQYF. This chain uses TRBV29-1 with TRBJ2-5; TRBD1 matches at 7 bases. This CDR3 region has 12 residues. Germline V gene lookup returns CDR1 SQVTM and CDR2 ANQGSEA. The junction had 7 bases not matched to a gene; V was cut back by 7 bases and J by 5 bases. Full variable domain (rest looked up from reference TRBV29-1 and TRBJ2-5): SAVISQKPSRDICQRGTSLTIQCQVDSQVTMMFWYRQQPGQSLTLIATANQGSEATYESGFVIDKFPISRPNLTFSTLTVSNMSPEDSSIYLCSETTGWETQYFGPGTRLLVL.

V gene TRBV5-8 combines with J gene TRBJ2-5; D gene unclear. This CDR3 spans 14 amino acids. Germline values: CDR1 SGHTS, CDR2 YDEGEE. V was pared by 0 bases and J by 2 bases, with 8 bases between. The CDR3 DNA follows: TGTGCCAGCAGCTTGGTGGTGACGCAAGAGACCCAGTACTTC. Protein sequence: CASSLVVTQETQYF. Variable domain in full (rest from reference TRBV5-8 and TRBJ2-5): EAGVTQSPTHLIKTRGQQATLRCSPISGHTSVYWYQQALGLGLQFLLWYDEGEERNRGNFPPRFSGRQFPNYSSELNVNALELEDSALYLCASSLVVTQETQYFGPGTRLLVL.

Only a few counts were recorded for this clone. V is TRBV7-9 and J is TRBJ2-1, with a tentative D call TRBD1 (7 bases). Trimming removed 5 bases at V and 0 bases at J, with 14 bases between. CDR3 length: 16 residues. CDR1 SEHNR and CDR2 FQNEAQ come from the germline V gene (reference sequence). Written as DNA, the CDR3 is TGTGCCAGCAGCCCCAGGGGGGTTGACTCCTACAATGAGCAGTTCTTC. It encodes CASSPRGVDSYNEQFF.

The V and J genes are TRBV18 and TRBJ2-4; D perhaps matches TRBD1 (5 bases). With 6 bases removed from V and 9 bases from J, the gap between germline ends came to 21 bases. Germline CDR1 and CDR2: KGHSH and LQKENI. The CDR3 totals 15 residues. This CDR3 reads CASSPSPGRASIQYF. Written as DNA, the CDR3 is TGTGCCAGCTCCCCTTCTCCAGGGCGAGCGAGCATTCAGTACTTC.